The source of this T cell receptor (beta chain) is a study of blood T cell repertoires in COVID-19. At the level of the study: Both acute and convalescent COVID-19 samples were obtained from the United States, Italy and Spain. From T cells, B-cell-depleted T cells, or PBMCs came the material, which was cDNA or gDNA.

The V segment lost 6 bases and the J segment 6 bases; nucleotides outside the gene matches: 8. The CDR3 extends over 14 amino acids. Looked up from germline, CDR1 is MRHNA and CDR2 is SNTAGT. In the authors' workflow: Reference gene primer amplification yielded estimated nucleated cell counts. Measured with immunoSEQ multiplex PCR; TCRdb has only the in-frame clones, and not every one. V and J calls and clone size are copied from that table; D and trimming were computed from the DNA. The data show about 35,000 clones, about 87% seen once. Sequenced sample: peripheral blood. V usage is TRBV6-4 and J usage is TRBJ2-3; 8 positions match TRBD2. This TCR was sampled from a human donor in a cohort sampled during active COVID-19. The CDR3 DNA sequence: TGTGCCAGCAGCGACGGGGGGGTCAGGGATACGCAGTATTTT. Protein product: CASSDGGVRDTQYF.